These T cell receptor beta chains were read from a single sample in a study of blood T cell repertoires in COVID-19. The table came from immunoSEQ multiplex PCR; TCRdb's copy has only in-frame clones and leaves some out. The sample lists 130,000 to 150,000 clones, over 80% occurring once. The source material was peripheral blood. These receptors came from a man aged 50 to 60 who had recovered from COVID-19. Each CDR3 is given with its conserved first and last residue. The D gene is left open where the match is weak. Some rows mark clone size as missing; the rest say once, few, many or name a class of expanded clone.

V: TRBV7-3
D: .
size: few
J: TRBJ2-7
DNA: TGTGCCAGCAGCTTCCCCGCCCCGGCTAGCCCAGCCTCCTACGAGCAGTACTTC
CDR3: CASSFPAPASPASYEQYF

V: TRBV6-1
D: TRBD1
size: .
J: TRBJ2-7
DNA: TGTGCCAGCAGTGAAATGGACAGGGGGTTCAACGAGCAGTACTTC
CDR3: CASSEMDRGFNEQYF

V: TRBV12-5
D: .
size: .
J: TRBJ2-2
DNA: TGTGCTAGTGGGCGCACCGGGGAGCTGTTTTTT
CDR3: CASGRTGELFF

V: TRBV11-3
D: .
size: .
J: TRBJ2-1
DNA: TGTGCCAGCAGCGCCCCTCCTAGCTCCTACAATGAGCAGTTCTTC
CDR3: CASSAPPSSYNEQFF

V: TRBV11-2
D: .
size: .
J: TRBJ2-7
DNA: TGTGCCAGCAGCTTAGCCGGCTACGAGCAGTACTTC
CDR3: CASSLAGYEQYF

V: TRBV10-3
D: .
size: .
J: TRBJ1-1
DNA: TGTGCCATCAGCTCAGACAGGACGAACACTGAAGCTTTCTTT
CDR3: CAISSDRTNTEAFF

V: TRBV24-1
D: TRBD1
size: .
J: TRBJ2-5
DNA: TGTGCCACCAGTGATTCGCATAGGCCTGGACAGGGACGCCAAGAGACCCAGTACTTC
CDR3: CATSDSHRPGQGRQETQYF

V: TRBV6-5
D: .
size: once
J: TRBJ1-2
DNA: TGTGCCAGCAGTTACTCGGCAGGGGCCTATGGCTACACCTTC
CDR3: CASSYSAGAYGYTF

V: TRBV4-1
D: .
size: .
J: TRBJ2-3
DNA: TGCGCCAGCAGTGACAGGGCGGAGGGATTGGTCTATGCCACAGATACGCAGTATTTT
CDR3: CASSDRAEGLVYATDTQYF

V: TRBV7-2
D: TRBD1
size: .
J: TRBJ2-1
DNA: TGTGCCAGCACCGAGAGGGGGCCCTACAATGAGCAGTTCTTC
CDR3: CASTERGPYNEQFF

V: TRBV5-1
D: TRBD1
size: .
J: TRBJ2-7
DNA: TGCGCCAGCAGCCTTTTTGCCTCCGGAGGACAGGGAGCCCACGAGCAGTACTTC
CDR3: CASSLFASGGQGAHEQYF

V: TRBV7-9
D: .
size: .
J: TRBJ1-3
DNA: TGTGCCAGCAGCTTGGCGGGGAGCTCTGGAAACACCATATATTTT
CDR3: CASSLAGSSGNTIYF

V: TRBV19
D: .
size: once
J: TRBJ1-5
DNA: TGTGCCAGTAGTGTCGGGAAGGACAATCAGCCCCAGCATTTT
CDR3: CASSVGKDNQPQHF

V: TRBV4-3
D: .
size: .
J: TRBJ2-7
DNA: TGCGCCAGCAGCCAAGACGGCACAGCCTCCTACGAGCAGTACTTC
CDR3: CASSQDGTASYEQYF

V: TRBV7-2
D: .
size: .
J: TRBJ1-2
DNA: TGTGCCAGCAGCCCTCGCCGGACAGAGTATGGCTACACCTTC
CDR3: CASSPRRTEYGYTF

V: TRBV5-1
D: TRBD1
size: .
J: TRBJ1-1
DNA: TGCGCCAGCAGACGACAGGGTTCGAACACTGAAGCTTTCTTT
CDR3: CASRRQGSNTEAFF

V: TRBV4-3
D: .
size: .
J: TRBJ2-3
DNA: TGCGCCAGCAGCCAGGCCGTTAGGGGCAGCACAGATACGCAGTATTTT
CDR3: CASSQAVRGSTDTQYF

V: TRBV7-2
D: .
size: .
J: TRBJ1-4
DNA: TGTGCCAGCAGCGCGTCAACTAATGAAAAACTGTTTTTT
CDR3: CASSASTNEKLFF

V: TRBV30
D: .
size: once
J: TRBJ2-3
DNA: TGTGCCTGGAGTCTTAGAGGGGGGGATCGGGATACGCAGTATTTT
CDR3: CAWSLRGGDRDTQYF

V: TRBV7-2
D: TRBD2
size: .
J: TRBJ2-1
DNA: TGTGCCAGCAGCTTAGGGACTAGCGGGGCCGAGTTCTTC
CDR3: CASSLGTSGAEFF

V: TRBV4-1
D: .
size: .
J: TRBJ1-6
DNA: TGCGCCAGCAGCCAATTCTCCAGGGTTGATTCACCCCTCCACTTT
CDR3: CASSQFSRVDSPLHF

V: TRBV6-5
D: .
size: .
J: TRBJ1-3
DNA: TGTGCCAGCAGTTACTCGGGGGGGGCTGGAAACACCATATATTTT
CDR3: CASSYSGGAGNTIYF

V: TRBV3-1/TRBV3-2
D: .
size: .
J: TRBJ1-2
DNA: TGTGCCAGCACACGCGGGGGGGGCGTTTACTATGGCTACACCTTC
CDR3: CASTRGGGVYYGYTF

V: TRBV12-5
D: TRBD1
size: .
J: TRBJ2-3
DNA: TGTGCTAGTGGTTTGGAACAGGGGGCTGGCACAGATACGCAGTATTTT
CDR3: CASGLEQGAGTDTQYF

V: TRBV3-1/TRBV3-2
D: TRBD2
size: .
J: TRBJ2-7
DNA: TGTGCCAGCAGCCAAGGTTGGGGGGGCTACGAGCAGTACTTC
CDR3: CASSQGWGGYEQYF

V: TRBV27
D: .
size: once
J: TRBJ1-1
DNA: TGTGCCAGCAAGGACAGAGACATGAACACTGAAGCTTTCTTT
CDR3: CASKDRDMNTEAFF

V: TRBV9
D: .
size: few
J: TRBJ1-1
DNA: TGTGCCACCAACAGGGTTGTGGACACTGAAGCTTTCTTT
CDR3: CATNRVVDTEAFF

V: TRBV29-1
D: TRBD1
size: once
J: TRBJ2-3
DNA: TGCAGCGTTGCGGACAGGGGGTTCACAGATACGCAGTATTTT
CDR3: CSVADRGFTDTQYF

V: TRBV5-1
D: TRBD1
size: .
J: TRBJ2-5
DNA: TGCGCCAGCAGCGTTTGGGGACAGGGGAACCAAGAGACCCAGTACTTC
CDR3: CASSVWGQGNQETQYF

V: TRBV5-4
D: TRBD1
size: few
J: TRBJ1-2
DNA: TGTGCCAGCAGCCTGGGACAGTTCGTGGAGAATGGCTACACCTTC
CDR3: CASSLGQFVENGYTF

V: TRBV18
D: TRBD1
size: .
J: TRBJ2-7
DNA: TGTGCCAGCTCAAAACAAGGGACAGCTACCTACGAGCAGTACTTC
CDR3: CASSKQGTATYEQYF

V: TRBV10-1
D: TRBD1
size: .
J: TRBJ2-1
DNA: TGCGCCAGCAGTGACCGGACCGGGACAGGCTACAATGAGCAGTTCTTC
CDR3: CASSDRTGTGYNEQFF

V: TRBV3-1/TRBV3-2
D: TRBD2
size: .
J: TRBJ2-7
DNA: TGTGCCAGCAGCCAAGCGGGACTAGAAACAGTGCAGTACTTC
CDR3: CASSQAGLETVQYF

V: TRBV7-2
D: TRBD2
size: .
J: TRBJ2-5
DNA: TGTGCCAGCAGCTTTGGCGGGGGTCAAGAGACCCAGTACTTC
CDR3: CASSFGGGQETQYF

V: TRBV19
D: .
size: .
J: TRBJ1-4
DNA: TGTGCCAGTAGTATCAAGGGGTCTAATGAAAAACTGTTTTTT
CDR3: CASSIKGSNEKLFF

V: TRBV2
D: TRBD1
size: .
J: TRBJ2-1
DNA: TGTGCCAGCAGTGACCCGGGACAGGCGAGCTCCTACAATGAGCAGTTCTTC
CDR3: CASSDPGQASSYNEQFF

V: TRBV4-3
D: .
size: .
J: TRBJ2-2
DNA: TGCGCCAGCAGCCGAAACAGGGCCGGGGAGCTGTTTTTT
CDR3: CASSRNRAGELFF

V: TRBV27
D: TRBD2
size: .
J: TRBJ2-3
DNA: TGTGCCAGCGGTCCCGGGACTAGCGGGGGGGCTTCTGATACGCAGTATTTT
CDR3: CASGPGTSGGASDTQYF

V: TRBV2
D: TRBD1
size: .
J: TRBJ1-5
DNA: TGTGCCAGCAGTGGGACAGGGTATGGTCAGCCCCAGCATTTT
CDR3: CASSGTGYGQPQHF

V: TRBV5-6
D: .
size: .
J: TRBJ2-5
DNA: TGTGCCAGCAGCTTGGGGCTAGCTAGAGAGACCCAGTACTTC
CDR3: CASSLGLARETQYF

V: TRBV11-3
D: .
size: .
J: TRBJ1-1
DNA: TGTGCCAGCAACCCCGCGGGGGCGGACACTGAAGCTTTCTTT
CDR3: CASNPAGADTEAFF

V: TRBV4-1
D: .
size: .
J: TRBJ1-2
DNA: TGCGCCAGCAGCCAACCCCTAAGGGGGAATCGCTATGGCTACACCTTC
CDR3: CASSQPLRGNRYGYTF

V: TRBV7-2
D: TRBD2
size: .
J: TRBJ2-2
DNA: TGTGCCAGCAGCTTAGCGCCGGCGGGGGGATCTTGGACCGGGGAGCTGTTTTTT
CDR3: CASSLAPAGGSWTGELFF

V: TRBV7-2
D: .
size: .
J: TRBJ2-7
DNA: TGTGCCAGCAGCCCGGGTCAATCCTACGAGCAGTACTTC
CDR3: CASSPGQSYEQYF

V: TRBV28
D: TRBD1
size: .
J: TRBJ1-6
DNA: TGTGCCAGCAGTTGGGACAGGTCAAATTCACCCCTCCACTTT
CDR3: CASSWDRSNSPLHF

V: TRBV18
D: TRBD1
size: .
J: TRBJ1-2
DNA: TGTGCCAGCTCACCTGGGACAGGTCTACGCTATGGCTACACCTTC
CDR3: CASSPGTGLRYGYTF

V: TRBV19
D: .
size: .
J: TRBJ2-1
DNA: TGTGCCAGTAGTATTGGACTCTCAAATGAGCAGTTCTTC
CDR3: CASSIGLSNEQFF

V: TRBV9
D: .
size: .
J: TRBJ1-1
DNA: TGTGCCAGCAGCGGAATCAGAGGGAACACTGAAGCTTTCTTT
CDR3: CASSGIRGNTEAFF

V: TRBV6-1
D: .
size: .
J: TRBJ1-5
DNA: TGTGCCAGCAGTGAAAGACAGGCATTCAATCAGCCCCAGCATTTT
CDR3: CASSERQAFNQPQHF

V: TRBV5-5
D: .
size: .
J: TRBJ2-7
DNA: TGTGCCAGCAGCTACGGACATATAGGGCCCTACGAGCAGTACTTC
CDR3: CASSYGHIGPYEQYF

V: TRBV15
D: TRBD1
size: once
J: TRBJ2-7
DNA: TGTGCCACCAGGTTGAGGGGGCGCTCCTACGAGCAGTACTTC
CDR3: CATRLRGRSYEQYF

V: TRBV3-1/TRBV3-2
D: TRBD2
size: .
J: TRBJ2-7
DNA: TGTGCCAGCGGGACGGGGGGATACGAGCAGTACTTC
CDR3: CASGTGGYEQYF

V: TRBV2
D: TRBD2
size: .
J: TRBJ2-5
DNA: TGTGCTAATAGGGCATTGCGGGGGATAAAGGAGACCCAGTACTTC
CDR3: CANRALRGIKETQYF

V: TRBV6-2/TRBV6-3
D: TRBD1
size: .
J: TRBJ2-4
DNA: TGTGCCAGCAGCTATAGGACAGGGGGTAAATCCAAAAACATTCAGTACTTC
CDR3: CASSYRTGGKSKNIQYF

V: TRBV6-6
D: TRBD1
size: few
J: TRBJ2-7
DNA: TGTGCCAGCAGGGGGGGACAGGGGGCTTCCTACGAGCAGTACTTC
CDR3: CASRGGQGASYEQYF

V: TRBV13
D: .
size: .
J: TRBJ1-6
DNA: TGTGCCAGCAGCTTAGGCCGCTCCTATAATTCACCCCTCCACTTT
CDR3: CASSLGRSYNSPLHF

V: TRBV4-3
D: .
size: .
J: TRBJ2-5
DNA: TGCGCCAGCAGCCAAGACAGGGAGTTCAGGGGTGGAGAGACCCAGTACTTC
CDR3: CASSQDREFRGGETQYF

V: TRBV3-1/TRBV3-2
D: TRBD1
size: .
J: TRBJ1-2
DNA: TGTGCCAGCAGCCAAGGGGGGACAGGGGGAGTCTATGGCTACACCTTC
CDR3: CASSQGGTGGVYGYTF

V: TRBV7-9
D: .
size: .
J: TRBJ2-3
DNA: TGTGCCAGCAGGACAATAGATACGCAGTATTTT
CDR3: CASRTIDTQYF

V: TRBV6-2/TRBV6-3
D: .
size: .
J: TRBJ2-2
DNA: TGTGCCAGCAGTCGGTTAGACGGGGAGCTGTTTTTT
CDR3: CASSRLDGELFF